Listed below are T cell receptor beta chains from one sample, sequenced in a study of beta chain features in type 1 diabetes. The method was immunoSEQ multiplex PCR; TCRdb's version includes in-frame clones alone and lacks a portion of them. The sample lists 150,000 to 200,000 clones, about 9.1% occurring once. The specimen was central memory CD4+ T cells from blood. The source of these receptors is a woman between 18 and 29 years old in good health. CDR3s include the opening cysteine and the closing phenylalanine or tryptophan. Each record gives: V gene, J gene, CDR3 protein.

>TRBV6-5|TRBJ2-3
CASRIGGVTDTQYF
>TRBV6-5|TRBJ2-2
CASSYSGGTGELFF
>TRBV4-3|TRBJ1-2
CASSQEATGTLNYGYTF
>TRBV2|TRBJ2-4
CASSPYTGVFNIQYF
>TRBV6-1|TRBJ2-1
CASCRLLDNEQFF
>TRBV18|TRBJ1-5
CASSLREGNQPQHF
>TRBV7-2|TRBJ2-3
CASSRGGRGSADTQYF
>TRBV5-1|TRBJ2-7
CASSLSGHEQYF
>TRBV4-2|TRBJ2-1
CASSQALAGGPSYNEQFF
>TRBV6-5|TRBJ2-7
CASKRGTADSYEQYF
>TRBV30|TRBJ1-1
CAWSRDMNTEAFF
>TRBV30|TRBJ1-2
CAWSVPGLPGGYTF
>TRBV5-1|TRBJ2-7
CASSQGYEQYF
>TRBV4-3|TRBJ1-1
CASSRGSTVNTEAFF